These 11 T cell receptor beta chains were sequenced from one sample in a study of T cells in Graves' hyperthyroidism and ophthalmopathy (dated by TCRdb to between 2019 and 2020). Library construction relied on multiplex PCR. This sample was sequenced with an Illumina HiSeq 2000. TCR beta CDR3 regions were amplified from RNA transcripts. A first-round RT-PCR of the TCR CDR3 used the HTBI primer set with the Qiagen OneStep RT-PCR kit. The raw public reads went through TCRdb reprocessing: fastp at Q25, MiXCR clone calling, in-frame beta chains kept. Entries that share a CDR3 protein sequence are merged under the most common genes and DNA. Here the sample has some 180,000 distinct CDR3 sequences; 17% occur a single time. 25% to 30% of the sample is taken by the ten largest. Sample: blood. The receptor source for this set is a woman aged 50 to 60 with Graves' hyperthyroidism.

In this sample, this clonotype turned up many times. The chain employs TRBV20-1 and TRBJ1-2, with TRBD1 matching over 10 bases. In germline, CDR1 is DFQATT, CDR2 SNEGSKA (reference sequence). Trimming cost V 4 bases and J 4 bases; bases outside gene matches: 6. The CDR3 is made up of 14 amino acids. The CDR3 is CSAIATGGFYGYTF. CDR3 DNA: TGCAGTGCTATCGCGACAGGGGGCTTCTATGGCTACACCTTC.

This clonotype has at least ten counts. The rearrangement joins TRBV20-1 to TRBJ1-5; 8 bases are shared with TRBD1. The length of the CDR3 is 13 residues. CDR1 is DFQATT, CDR2 SNEGSKA, per germline (reference sequence). V gave up 3 bases and J gave up 3 bases; unmatched junction bases: 1. CDR3 DNA sequence: TGCAGTGCTAGGACAGGGGACAATCAGCCCCAGCATTTT. This codes for CSARTGDNQPQHF.

J is TRBJ1-2 and V is TRBV6-2 or TRBV6-3; D may be TRBD1 (5 bases). The V gene lost 6 bases and the J gene lost 4 bases, with 12 bases spanning the gap. Germline V CDR1 and CDR2: MNHEY, SVGEGT. CDR3 length equals 13 residues. CDR3 bases: TGTGCCAGCAGGGACACGGGGCCCTATGGCTACACCTTC. It translates to CASRDTGPYGYTF.

The gene calls are TRBV2 and TRBJ2-1; 9 positions agree with TRBD2. The V and J ends lost 7 bases and 0 bases, in that order; junction bases with no gene match: 10. Germline lookup yields CDR1 SNHLY and CDR2 FYNNEI. The CDR3 consists of 17 residues. CDR3 region: CASNGLAGRSSYNEQFF. The CDR3 DNA is TGTGCCAGCAATGGGCTAGCGGGACGAAGCTCCTACAATGAGCAGTTCTTC.

This clonotype appeared a few times. The chain links TRBV6-5 to TRBJ2-7; D remains unclear. Germline V gene data show CDR1 as MNHEY and CDR2 as SVGAGI. The CDR3 sequence is 12 residues long. Trimming cost V 6 bases and J 2 bases, with 8 bases left between them. This CDR3 reads CASSLNTYEQYF. For the CDR3, the DNA is TGTGCCAGCAGCTTAAATACCTACGAGCAGTACTTC.

The table lists this clonotype with many counts. V usage is TRBV10-3 and J usage is TRBJ2-2; D unclear. CDR3 size: 14 residues. Germline CDR1 is ENHRY and CDR2 is SYGVKD. V lost 1 base and J 5 bases, leaving 8 bases between the germline ends. The CDR3 region has the DNA TGTGCCATCAGTGAGTGGGCGAGTACCGGGGAGCTGTTTTTT. Translated: CAISEWASTGELFF.

This clonotype occurred a few times. Being one base from a much bigger clone, this may be a read error. The rearrangement uses TRBV14 and TRBJ2-7, with a possible D match to TRBD2 (6 bases). In germline, CDR1 is SGHDN, CDR2 FVKESK. Trimming left V 4 bases short and J 6 bases short, with 16 bases between. The CDR3 covers 14 residues. The CDR3, as DNA: TGTGCCAGCAGCCGGCTAACGGAGGGATCCGAGCAGTACTTC. Its translation is CASSRLTEGSEQYF.

This clonotype has a count of ten or more. A read error may produce the germline difference seen at one junction end. V and J are TRBV5-1 and TRBJ1-1; tentative D call: TRBD1 (6 bases). The germline CDR1 and CDR2 sequences are SGHRS and YFSETQ. This CDR3 has 15 amino acids. The CDR3 sequence is CASSLVGTMNTETFF. CDR3 coding DNA: TGCGCCAGCAGCTTGGTAGGGACAATGAACACTGAAACTTTCTTT.

The chain is built from TRBV19 and TRBJ2-6, with 9 nucleotides matching TRBD1. From germline, CDR1 is LNHDA and CDR2 SQIVND (reference sequence). This CDR3 contains 16 residues. Trimming removed 5 bases from V and 2 bases from J; junction bases left unmatched: 4. The CDR3 region is CASSSGTGTGANVLTF. The CDR3 nucleotides read TGTGCCAGTAGTTCAGGGACAGGGACTGGGGCCAACGTCCTGACTTTC.

This clonotype was found a few times. One end of the junction is discordant with germline, which a read error may explain. The chain uses TRBV11-2 and TRBJ2-5, with 7 bases lining up with TRBD2. The CDR3 is 16 amino acids. Germline-derived CDR1 and CDR2 are SGHAT and FQNNGV. CDR3 nucleotide sequence: TGTGCCAGCAGCTTAGTTGTGGGGGGGGACTTAGAGACCCAGCACTTC. It is translated as CASSLVVGGDLETQHF.

This clonotype was picked up many times. The chain recombines TRBV7-2 with TRBJ1-1, with TRBD1 matching over 8 bases. The germline V gene encodes CDR1 SGHTA and CDR2 FQGNSA. The junction had 4 bases not matched to a gene; V was cut back by 2 bases and J by 5 bases. The CDR3 consists of 14 residues. The CDR3 region has the DNA TGTGCCAGCAGCTTAAGAGACAGGGGTACTGAAGCTTTCTTT. Translating it yields CASSLRDRGTEAFF.